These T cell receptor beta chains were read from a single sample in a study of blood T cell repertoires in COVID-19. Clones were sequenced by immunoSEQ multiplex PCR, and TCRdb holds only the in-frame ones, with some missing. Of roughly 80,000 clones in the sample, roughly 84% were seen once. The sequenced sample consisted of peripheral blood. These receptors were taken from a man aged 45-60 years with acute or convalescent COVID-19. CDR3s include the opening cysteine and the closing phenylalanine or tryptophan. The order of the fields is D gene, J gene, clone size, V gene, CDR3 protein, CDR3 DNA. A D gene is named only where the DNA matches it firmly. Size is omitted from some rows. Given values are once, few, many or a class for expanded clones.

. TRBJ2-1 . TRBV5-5 CASSLYRLSSYNEQFF TGTGCCAGCAGCCTTTACAGGTTGAGCTCCTACAATGAGCAGTTCTTC
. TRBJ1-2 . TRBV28 CASSQGIMHGYTF TGTGCCAGCAGCCAGGGGATCATGCATGGCTACACCTTC
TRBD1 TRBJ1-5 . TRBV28 CASSDGQGAGQPQHF TGTGCCAGCAGTGATGGACAGGGGGCCGGACAGCCCCAGCATTTT
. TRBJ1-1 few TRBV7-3 CASSLFSNTEAFF TGTGCCAGCAGCTTATTCTCGAACACTGAAGCTTTCTTT
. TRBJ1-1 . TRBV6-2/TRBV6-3 CASSVHLRNTEAFF TGTGCCAGCAGTGTCCACCTACGCAACACTGAAGCTTTCTTT
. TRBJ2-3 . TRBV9 CASSVQHYGTDTQYF TGTGCCAGCAGCGTGCAGCACTACGGCACAGATACGCAGTATTTT
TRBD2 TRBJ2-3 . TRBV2 CASSQQGLAGGDTQYF TGTGCCAGCAGCCAACAAGGACTAGCGGGGGGAGATACGCAGTATTTT
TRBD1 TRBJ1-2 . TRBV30 CAGRGFGQGIGGYTF TGTGCCGGCCGCGGGTTTGGACAGGGAATAGGTGGCTACACCTTC
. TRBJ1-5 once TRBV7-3 CASSPGEGPQHF TGTGCCAGCAGCCCCGGAGAGGGGCCCCAGCATTTT
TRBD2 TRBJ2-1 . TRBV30 CAWSYSGGAFEQFF TGTGCCTGGAGTTATAGCGGGGGGGCCTTTGAGCAGTTCTTC
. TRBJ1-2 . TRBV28 CASSSVQDSSGTF TGTGCCAGCAGTTCCGTCCAAGACAGTTCGGGCACCTTC
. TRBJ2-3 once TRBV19 CASRSGTSSDTQYF TGTGCCAGTAGATCGGGGACATCCTCAGATACGCAGTATTTT
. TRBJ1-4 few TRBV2 CASTPDRREKLFF TGTGCCAGCACTCCCGACAGACGTGAAAAACTGTTTTTT
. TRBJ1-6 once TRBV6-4 CASSEGTNSPLHF TGTGCCAGCAGTGAAGGGACAAATTCACCCCTCCACTTT
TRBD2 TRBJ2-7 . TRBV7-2 CASSSRWGGRAEQYF TGTGCCAGCAGCTCCCGCTGGGGCGGGAGGGCCGAGCAGTACTTC
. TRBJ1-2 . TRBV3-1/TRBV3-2 CASSQDGYRGYTF TGTGCCAGCAGCCAAGACGGGTACCGGGGCTACACCTTC
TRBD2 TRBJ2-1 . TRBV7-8 CASNRPPNAGGKDNEQFF TGTGCCAGCAATCGGCCCCCCAACGCGGGAGGCAAGGACAATGAGCAGTTCTTC
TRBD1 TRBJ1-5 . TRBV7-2 CASSLTGNQPQHF TGTGCCAGCAGCCTGACAGGGAATCAGCCCCAGCATTTT
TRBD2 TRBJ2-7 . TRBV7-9 CASSYSSAGGYEQYF TGTGCCAGCAGCTATTCTAGCGCCGGGGGGTACGAGCAGTACTTC
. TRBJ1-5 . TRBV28 CASSLDRSYSNQPQHF TGTGCCAGCAGTTTGGACAGATCATATAGCAATCAGCCCCAGCATTTT
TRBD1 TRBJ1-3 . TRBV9 CASSAQGVSGNTIYF TGTGCCAGCAGCGCACAGGGGGTCTCTGGAAACACCATATATTTT
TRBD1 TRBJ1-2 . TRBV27 CASSWGQGTYGYTF TGTGCCAGCAGTTGGGGACAGGGGACCTATGGCTACACCTTC
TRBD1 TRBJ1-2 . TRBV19 CASSIDPGTGAGYTF TGTGCCAGTAGTATAGACCCCGGGACAGGGGCTGGCTACACCTTC
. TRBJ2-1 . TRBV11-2 CASRSVYEQFF TGTGCCAGCCGCTCGGTCTATGAGCAGTTCTTC
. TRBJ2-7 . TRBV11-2 CASSFQAETAYEQYF TGTGCCAGCAGCTTCCAAGCGGAAACCGCCTACGAGCAGTACTTC
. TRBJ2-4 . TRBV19 CASSIRQGSYIQYF TGTGCCAGTAGTATACGGCAGGGATCGTACATTCAGTACTTC
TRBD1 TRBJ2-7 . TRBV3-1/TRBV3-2 CASSQRDRELNEQYF TGTGCCAGCAGCCAAAGGGACAGGGAGTTGAACGAGCAGTACTTC
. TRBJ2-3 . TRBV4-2 CASSQVGGGGLDTQYF TGTGCCAGCAGCCAAGTTGGTGGCGGGGGCCTAGATACGCAGTATTTT
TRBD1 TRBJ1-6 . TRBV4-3 CASSQERTGGISPLHF TGCGCCAGCAGCCAAGAGCGGACAGGGGGTATTTCACCCCTCCACTTT
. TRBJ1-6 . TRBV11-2 CASSSVAGYNSPLHF TGTGCCAGCAGCTCGGTTGCAGGCTATAATTCACCCCTCCACTTT
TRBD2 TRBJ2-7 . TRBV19 CASSSPGLAGGKGEQYF TGTGCCAGTAGTTCCCCGGGACTAGCGGGAGGCAAAGGGGAGCAGTACTTC
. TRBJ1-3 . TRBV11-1 CASSLIGEATIYF TGTGCCAGCAGCTTAATCGGGGAAGCCACCATATATTTT
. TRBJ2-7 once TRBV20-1 CSARAGYEQYF TGCAGTGCTAGAGCCGGCTACGAGCAGTACTTC
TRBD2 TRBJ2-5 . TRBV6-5 CASSYAGEETQYF TGTGCCAGCAGTTACGCGGGAGAAGAGACCCAGTACTTC